This T cell receptor (beta chain) was profiled in a study (dated by TCRdb to 2012 to 2014). CDR3 length: 14 amino acids, cysteine to phenylalanine. Here the CDR3 DNA is all that survives: 42 bases in frame from base 1. Sequences SSHAT (CDR1) and FNYEAQ (CDR2) are obtained from the germline V gene (reference sequence). Data came from an Illumina Genome Analyzer IIx. TCRdb passed the public sequencing reads through fastp at Q25 and MiXCR, retaining productive beta sequences. For every CDR3 protein sequence, its rows merge into one entry that carries the most common genes and DNA. Within this sample are over 14,000 distinct CDR3 sequences, with roughly a third of them counted one time only. The ten largest clones capture about 16% of the sample. In its sample, this clonotype comes out as medium-sized (0.01 to 0.1%). It lacks a known antigen. A junction boundary mismatches the germline segment, possibly from a read error.

The origin of this receptor is a human donor. Input material: blood. This chain joins TRBV7-7 to TRBJ2-2, with the D gene uncertain. At the DNA level, the sequence is TGTGCTAGCAGCTTAGGGACGAACACCGGGGAGCTGTTTTTT. The translation is CASSLGTNTGELFF.